This T cell receptor (beta chain) was recorded in a study of CD8 T cells in Susac syndrome. Germline V lookup: CDR1 LNHNV, CDR2 YYDKDF (reference sequence). V shed 2 bases and J 3 bases; nucleotides not matched to a gene: 10. The length of the CDR3 is 16 residues. On this clonotype: What it recognizes is unknown.

The authors reverse transcribed about 0.45 to 1 ug RNA with random hexamers. TCRdb redid the calling of the immunoSEQ multiplex PCR reads with MiXCR, one entry per CDR3 protein. The sample lists a few hundred thousand distinct CDR3 sequences, more than 70% seen once, with 0.09% to 0.15% in the top ten. Overall study results and limits: It was acknowledged by the study that relatively few individuals were included in its TCR sequencing and HLA analysis.

Source material: CD8+ T cells from PBMCs. The clonotype comes from a human donor with multiple sclerosis. The chain combines TRBV15 with TRBJ2-7; TRBD1 aligns across 7 bases. CDR3 loop: CATSRPGTVRSYEQYF. The CDR3 DNA is TGTGCCACCAGCAGACCCGGGACAGTGAGAAGCTACGAGCAGTACTTC.